This T cell receptor (beta chain) is from a study of blood T cell repertoires in COVID-19. Study-wide background: From the United States, Italy and Spain came samples of acute and convalescent COVID-19. The analysed material was cDNA or gDNA that came from T cells, B-cell-depleted T cells, or PBMCs.

Assay: immunoSEQ multiplex PCR; the TCRdb copy retains only in-frame clones and omits some. The sample holds about 220,000 clones; around nine tenths are singletons and the top ten take roughly 15%. Germline lookup yields CDR1 MDHEN and CDR2 SYDVKM. Trimming pared 7 bases from V and 3 bases from J, leaving 16 bases between. This CDR3 spans 14 amino acids. Input material: PBMCs or T cells enriched from blood (not recorded which). The V call is TRBV28, the J call TRBJ2-7; perhaps TRBD1 as D (6 bases). The receptor's source is a woman aged 50 to 60 with acute COVID-19. Written as DNA, the CDR3 is TGTGCCAGCACCCGAGGGGACATTCACTACGAGCAGTACTTC. Amino acids: CASTRGDIHYEQYF. The full variable domain, rest sourced from reference TRBV28 and TRBJ2-7, is DVKVTQSSRYLVKRTGEKVFLECVQDMDHENMFWYRQDPGLGLRLIYFSYDVKMKEKGDIPEGYSVSREKKERFSLILESASTNQTSMYLCASTRGDIHYEQYFGPGTRLTVT.